The source of this TCR beta chain is a study of T cells after yellow fever vaccination. This clonotype was picked up many times. Its antigen is not identified. TCRdb independently ran MiXCR on the 5' RACE reads; one entry per CDR3 protein. The sample holds about 300,000 distinct CDR3 sequences, 8.7% seen once. Findings and limits, study-wide: Overlap between CD4 and CD8 compartments was detected for a small share of clonotypes. Clones from primary vaccination mostly reappeared after the booster (roughly 95% CD4, less than 90% CD8).

V lost 2 bases and J 1 base, leaving 8 bases between the germline ends. The CDR3 is 14 amino acids. Germline V gene lookup returns CDR1 MGHRA and CDR2 YSYEKL. Sample: CD4+ T cells sorted from PBMCs, taken 5 days after the yellow fever booster vaccination. This receptor was identified in a man aged 18 to 30 who received the YFV17D yellow fever vaccine. The chain joins TRBV4-1 to TRBJ1-1; D ambiguous. CDR3: CASSQWQRNTEAFF. The CDR3 coding sequence is TGCGCCAGCAGCCAATGGCAAAGGAACACTGAAGCTTTCTTT.